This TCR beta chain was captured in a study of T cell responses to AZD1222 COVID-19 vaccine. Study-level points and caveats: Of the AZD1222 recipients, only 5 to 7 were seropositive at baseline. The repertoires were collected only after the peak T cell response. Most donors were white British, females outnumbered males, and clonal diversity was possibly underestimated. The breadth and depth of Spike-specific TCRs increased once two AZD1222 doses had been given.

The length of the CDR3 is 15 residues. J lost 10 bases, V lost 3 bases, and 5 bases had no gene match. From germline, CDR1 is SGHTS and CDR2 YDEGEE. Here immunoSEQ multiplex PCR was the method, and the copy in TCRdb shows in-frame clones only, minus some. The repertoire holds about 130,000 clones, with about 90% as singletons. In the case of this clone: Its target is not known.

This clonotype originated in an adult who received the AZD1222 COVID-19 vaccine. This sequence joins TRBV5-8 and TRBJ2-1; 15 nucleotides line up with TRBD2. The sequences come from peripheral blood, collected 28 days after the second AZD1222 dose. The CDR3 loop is CASSWTSGRAYEQFF. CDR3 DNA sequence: TGTGCCAGCAGCTGGACTAGCGGGAGGGCCTACGAGCAGTTCTTC. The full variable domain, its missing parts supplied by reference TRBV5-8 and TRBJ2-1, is EAGVTQSPTHLIKTRGQQATLRCSPISGHTSVYWYQQALGLGLQFLLWYDEGEERNRGNFPPRFSGRQFPNYSSELNVNALELEDSALYLCASSWTSGRAYEQFFGPGTRLTVL.